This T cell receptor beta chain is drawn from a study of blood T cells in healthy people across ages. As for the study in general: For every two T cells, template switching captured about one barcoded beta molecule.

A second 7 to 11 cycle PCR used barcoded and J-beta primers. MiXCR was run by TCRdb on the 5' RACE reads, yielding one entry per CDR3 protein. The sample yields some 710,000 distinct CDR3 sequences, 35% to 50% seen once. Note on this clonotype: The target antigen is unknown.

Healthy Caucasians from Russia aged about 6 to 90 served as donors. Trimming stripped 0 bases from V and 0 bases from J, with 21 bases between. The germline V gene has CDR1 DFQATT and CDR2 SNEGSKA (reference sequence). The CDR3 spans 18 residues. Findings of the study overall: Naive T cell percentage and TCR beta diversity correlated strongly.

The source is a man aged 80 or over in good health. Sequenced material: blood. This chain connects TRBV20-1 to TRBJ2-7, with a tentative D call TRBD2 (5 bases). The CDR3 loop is CSARDPLPGSLSSYEQYF. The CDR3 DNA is TGCAGTGCTAGAGACCCCCTCCCTGGGAGCCTCAGCTCCTACGAGCAGTACTTC.